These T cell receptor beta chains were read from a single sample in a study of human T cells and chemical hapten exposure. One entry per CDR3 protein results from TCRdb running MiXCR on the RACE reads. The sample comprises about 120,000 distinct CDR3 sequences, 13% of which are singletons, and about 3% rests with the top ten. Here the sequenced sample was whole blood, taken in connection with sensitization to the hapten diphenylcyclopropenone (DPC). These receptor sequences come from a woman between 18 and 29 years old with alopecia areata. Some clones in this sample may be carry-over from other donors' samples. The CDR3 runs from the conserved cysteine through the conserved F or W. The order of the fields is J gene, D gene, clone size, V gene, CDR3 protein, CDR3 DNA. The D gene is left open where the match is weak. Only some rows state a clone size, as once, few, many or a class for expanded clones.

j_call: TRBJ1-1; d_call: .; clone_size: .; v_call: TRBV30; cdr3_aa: CAWSVSRTEAFF; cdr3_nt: TGTGCCTGGAGTGTATCCCGGACTGAAGCTTTCTTT
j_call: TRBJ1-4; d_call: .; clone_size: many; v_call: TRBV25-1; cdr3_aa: CASSEQGANNEKLFF; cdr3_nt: TGTGCCAGCAGTGAACAGGGAGCCAATAATGAAAAACTGTTTTTT
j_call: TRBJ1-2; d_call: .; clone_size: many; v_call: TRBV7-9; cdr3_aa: CASSIGEVGYTF; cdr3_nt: TGTGCCAGCAGCATTGGGGAAGTTGGCTACACCTTC
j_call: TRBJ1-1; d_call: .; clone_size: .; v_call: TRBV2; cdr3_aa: CASRDSQNTEAFF; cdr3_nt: TGTGCCAGCAGGGACAGTCAGAACACTGAAGCTTTCTTT
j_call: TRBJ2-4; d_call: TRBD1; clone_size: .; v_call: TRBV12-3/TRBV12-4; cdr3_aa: CASSRQGLNIQYF; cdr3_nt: TGTGCCAGCAGTCGACAGGGGTTAAACATTCAGTACTTC
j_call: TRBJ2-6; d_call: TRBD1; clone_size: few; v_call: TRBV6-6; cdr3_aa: CASSSRQGPSSGANVLTF; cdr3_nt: TGTGCCAGCTCCTCGCGACAGGGCCCGTCCTCTGGGGCCAACGTCCTGACTTTC
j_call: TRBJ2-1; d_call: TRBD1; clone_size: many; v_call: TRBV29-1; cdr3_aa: CSAGTGGSYNEQFF; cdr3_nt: TGCAGCGCTGGGACAGGGGGATCCTACAATGAGCAGTTCTTC
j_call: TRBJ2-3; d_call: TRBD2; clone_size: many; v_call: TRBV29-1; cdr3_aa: CSVSLTSGGTDTQYF; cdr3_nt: TGCAGCGTATCCTTGACTAGCGGGGGCACAGATACGCAGTATTTT
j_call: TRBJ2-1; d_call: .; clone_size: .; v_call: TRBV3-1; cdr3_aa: CASSPPLPSSYNEQFF; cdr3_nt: TGTGCCAGCAGCCCCCCCTTACCGAGCTCCTACAATGAGCAGTTCTTC
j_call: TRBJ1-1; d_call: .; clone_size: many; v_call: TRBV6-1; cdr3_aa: CASRLNTEAFF; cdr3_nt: TGTGCCTCCCGGTTGAACACTGAAGCTTTCTTT
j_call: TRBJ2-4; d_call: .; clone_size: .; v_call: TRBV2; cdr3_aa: CASSPTGTKNIQYF; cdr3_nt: TGTGCCAGCAGTCCAACGGGAACCAAAAACATTCAGTACTTC
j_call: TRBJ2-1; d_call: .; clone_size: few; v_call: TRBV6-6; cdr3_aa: CASSSTFDSSSYNEQFF; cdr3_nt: TGTGCCAGCAGTTCCACCTTCGACAGTTCCTCCTACAATGAGCAGTTCTTC
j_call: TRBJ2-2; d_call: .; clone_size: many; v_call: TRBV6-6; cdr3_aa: CASSYSTPTNTGELFF; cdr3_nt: TGTGCCAGCAGTTACTCGACTCCCACGAACACCGGGGAGCTGTTTTTT
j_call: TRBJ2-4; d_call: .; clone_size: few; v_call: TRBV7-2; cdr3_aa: CASSPLVGAAKNIQYF; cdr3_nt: TGTGCCAGCAGCCCACTCGTAGGAGCAGCCAAAAACATTCAGTACTTC
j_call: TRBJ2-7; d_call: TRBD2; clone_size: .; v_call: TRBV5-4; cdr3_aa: CASSSPLALDEQYF; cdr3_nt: TGTGCCAGCAGCTCACCACTAGCGCTCGACGAGCAGTACTTC
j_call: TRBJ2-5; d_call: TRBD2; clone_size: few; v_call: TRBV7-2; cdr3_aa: CASRPKAGGLRETQYF; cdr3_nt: TGTGCCAGCAGACCAAAGGCGGGGGGCCTGAGAGAGACCCAGTACTTC
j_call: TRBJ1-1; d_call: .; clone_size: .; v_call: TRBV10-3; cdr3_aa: CAISGWNGEAFF; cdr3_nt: TGTGCCATCAGTGGATGGAACGGTGAAGCTTTCTTT
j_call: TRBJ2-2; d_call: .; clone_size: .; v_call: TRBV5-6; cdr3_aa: CASTPNRGGLTGELFF; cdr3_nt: TGTGCCAGCACCCCGAACAGGGGGGGCCTCACCGGGGAGCTGTTTTTT
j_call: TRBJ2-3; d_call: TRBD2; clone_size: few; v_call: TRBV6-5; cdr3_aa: CASSSTSGITDTQYF; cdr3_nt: TGTGCCAGCAGCTCAACTAGCGGGATCACAGATACGCAGTATTTT
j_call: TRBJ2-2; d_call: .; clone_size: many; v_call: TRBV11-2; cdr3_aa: CASSFYGGTNTGELFF; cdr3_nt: TGTGCCAGCAGCTTTTACGGGGGAACGAACACCGGGGAGCTGTTTTTT
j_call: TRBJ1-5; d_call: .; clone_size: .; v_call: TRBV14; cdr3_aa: CASSITGSNQPQHF; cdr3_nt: TGTGCCAGCAGCATAACAGGGAGTAATCAGCCCCAGCATTTT
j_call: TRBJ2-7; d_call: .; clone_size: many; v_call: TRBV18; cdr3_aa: CASSPGREAYEQYF; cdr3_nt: TGTGCCAGCTCACCGGGGCGAGAGGCCTACGAGCAGTACTTC
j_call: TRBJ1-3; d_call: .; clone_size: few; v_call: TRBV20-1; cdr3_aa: CSAPHLGLSGGNTIYF; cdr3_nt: TGCAGTGCACCCCACCTTGGGCTGTCCGGAGGAAACACCATATATTTT
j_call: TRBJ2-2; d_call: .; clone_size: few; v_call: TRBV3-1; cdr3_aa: CASSQDRPTGELFF; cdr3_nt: TGTGCCAGCAGCCAAGATCGACCCACCGGGGAGCTGTTTTTT
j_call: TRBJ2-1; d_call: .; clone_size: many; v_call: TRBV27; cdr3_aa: CASSSSNEQFF; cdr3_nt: TGTGCCAGCAGTAGTTCCAATGAGCAGTTCTTC
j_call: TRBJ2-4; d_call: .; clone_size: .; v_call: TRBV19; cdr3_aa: CASSKPGGAKNIQYF; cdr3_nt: TGTGCCAGTAGTAAGCCAGGGGGGGCCAAAAACATTCAGTACTTC
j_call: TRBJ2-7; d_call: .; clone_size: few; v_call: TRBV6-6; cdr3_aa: CASSYPGDTGYEQYF; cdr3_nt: TGTGCCAGCAGTTACCCAGGGGACACTGGCTACGAGCAGTACTTC
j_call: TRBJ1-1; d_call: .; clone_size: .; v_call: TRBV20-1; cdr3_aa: CSALHIAPEAFF; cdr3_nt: TGCAGTGCCCTCCACATTGCCCCTGAAGCTTTCTTT